This T cell receptor (beta chain) stems from a study of metastatic and nonmetastatic thyroid tumors. Study-wide context: Thyroid patients, malignant and benign, had repertoires compared across blood and tumor or nodule tissue.

Regarding the study as a whole: TCR beta diversity was reportedly significantly higher in malignant thyroid tumors than benign nodules, in blood and tumor.

In the case of this clone: What it recognizes is unknown. Compared with germline, one end of the junction differs, possibly owing to a read error.

Germline-derived CDR1 and CDR2 are MGHRA and YSYEKL. This CDR3 is built from 14 residues. Thyroid surgery took place with no prior treatment in any patient. Original handling: To classify distant metastasis in papillary thyroid cancer, a model was built from CDR3 differences across clinicopathological groups. TCRdb re-processed the PCR reads through MiXCR. The V and J calls follow TCRdb's processing rather than the paper's. The repertoire consists of roughly 48,000 clones, with around 20% occurring once and the leading ten covering approximately 3.6%. The chain carries TRBV4-1 and TRBJ2-7; D unclear. Material for sequencing was blood. The source is a male donor with papillary thyroid cancer or a benign thyroid nodule (not recorded which). Some clones in this sample may be carry-over from other donors' samples. The CDR3 nucleotides read TGCGCCAGTAGCCTGCTGCTCACCACCTACGAGCAGTACTTC. Protein: CASSLLLTTYEQYF.